This T cell receptor (beta chain) was sequenced in a study of CD8 T cells in ankylosing spondylitis. Study-wide findings and caveats: Apparently characteristic of ankylosing spondylitis blood was a TCR beta motif (roughly 8 highly homologous variants). Disease-linked clones bore a CD8+ phenotype and were relatively rare in peripheral blood. In the blood and synovial fluid of reactive arthritis, some motif variants had been previously reported.

The authors made TCR beta libraries by quantitative 5'-RACE with molecular barcodes. TCRdb called the 5' RACE reads again in MiXCR, with one record for every CDR3 protein. The sample yields 150,000 to 200,000 distinct CDR3 sequences, about 16% seen once. This clonotype was seen only a few times. As yet, its antigen is unknown. One end of the junction is discordant with germline, which a read error may explain. Sequencing was carried out using blood, either unsorted or a sorted T cell fraction (not recorded which). The source of this sequence is a male donor with ankylosing spondylitis or in good health (not recorded which).

The CDR3 region is CASSLDRALKTEAFF. The CDR3 DNA reads TGCGCCAGCAGCTTGGACCGGGCCCTGAAGACTGAAGCTTTCTTT. V usage is TRBV5-1 and J usage is TRBJ1-1; D remains unclear. Germline V CDR1 and CDR2: SGHRS, YFSETQ. The CDR3 is 15 residues long. Full variable domain (rest looked up from reference TRBV5-1 and TRBJ1-1): KAGVTQTPRYLIKTRGQQVTLSCSPISGHRSVSWYQQTPGQGLQFLFEYFSETQRNKGNFPGRFSGRQFSNSRSEMNVSTLELGDSALYLCASSLDRALKTEAFFGQGTRLTVV.